The clone carrying this TCR beta chain has more than one count but fewer than ten. Germline CDR1 is GTSNPN and CDR2 is SVGIG (reference sequence). V was trimmed by 0 bases and J by 1 base, leaving 9 bases between them. This CDR3 is built from 14 residues. This entry comes from a study of beta chain features in type 1 diabetes. Reverse transcribing all isolated RNA meant expressed TCRB transcripts were sequenced. Profiled with immunoSEQ multiplex PCR; TCRdb holds only in-frame clones, not every one. This repertoire shows just over 450,000 clones, around 30% found once; its top ten account for about 0.065%.

The TCR comes from a man between 18 and 35 years old in good health. The chain links TRBV30 to TRBJ2-5; TRBD2 might be the D (6 bases). What was sequenced was naive CD4+ T cells from blood. The CDR3 sequence is CAWSVPGVQETQYF. The CDR3 bases are TGTGCCTGGAGTGTACCGGGGGTCCAAGAGACCCAGTACTTC.